Listed here are 10 T cell receptor beta chains from one sample, sequenced in a study of beta chain features in type 1 diabetes. Study conclusions and caveats: All four CD4+ subsets of Type 1 diabetes patients contained TCRB CDR3s that were moderately but significantly shorter.

cDNA synthesis used the whole RNA isolate, giving expressed TCRB sequences. Some clones are missing from TCRdb's copy, which holds only in-frame ones; the method was immunoSEQ multiplex PCR. The repertoire holds 250,000 to 350,000 clones, about 13% seen once, with less than 0.02% in the top ten. Their antigen targets remain unknown. Material for sequencing was naive CD4+ T cells from blood. Receptors were obtained from a man aged 25-45 years with type 1 diabetes.

J is TRBJ1-1 and V is TRBV5-1; D is possibly TRBD1 (5 bases). The CDR3 is made up of 15 amino acids. The V gene's germline CDR1 is SGHRS and CDR2 YFSETQ. Trimming took 1 base from V and 4 from J, leaving 14 bases between them. The CDR3, as DNA: TGCGCCAGCAGCTTGTCACCAGGGCTGAGCACTGAAGCTTTCTTT. Translated: CASSLSPGLSTEAFF. Looking up the rest from reference TRBV5-1 and TRBJ1-1 gives the full variable domain: KAGVTQTPRYLIKTRGQQVTLSCSPISGHRSVSWYQQTPGQGLQFLFEYFSETQRNKGNFPGRFSGRQFSNSRSEMNVSTLELGDSALYLCASSLSPGLSTEAFFGQGTRLTVV.

This clone has a handful of counts. This sequence joins TRBV5-4 and TRBJ2-5; no clear D gene. The CDR3 consists of 15 residues. The ends were cut back, 1 base at V and 4 bases at J, with 14 bases in the middle. Germline V gives CDR1 SGHNT, CDR2 YYREEE (reference sequence). CDR3 nucleotides: TGTGCCAGCAGCTTGATTTTTTGCGCTGGAGAGACCCAGTACTTC. The encoded protein is CASSLIFCAGETQYF.

The chain recombines TRBV19 with TRBJ2-5; D may be TRBD1 (5 bases). This CDR3 contains 16 residues. Germline lookup yields CDR1 LNHDA and CDR2 SQIVND (reference sequence). Trimming took 3 bases from V and 2 from J, leaving 16 bases between them. CDR3 loop: CASSIGAGRIQETQYF. The DNA for the CDR3 is TGTGCCAGTAGTATTGGGGCCGGTCGGATACAAGAGACCCAGTACTTC.

The chain uses TRBV9 and TRBJ2-2, with D perhaps TRBD1 (6 bases). The CDR3 totals 15 residues. The germline gives CDR1 SGDLS, CDR2 YYNGEE. Trimming took 1 base from V and 1 from J, leaving 8 bases between them. CDR3 in amino acids: CASSVPQGNTGELFF. The CDR3 DNA is TGTGCCAGCAGCGTACCACAGGGGAACACCGGGGAGCTGTTTTTT.

The rearrangement joins TRBV7-2 to TRBJ1-2; no clear D gene. CDR1 and CDR2 from the germline V gene are SGHTA and FQGNSA. V lost 1 base to trimming and J lost 7 bases, with 16 bases between them. The CDR3 runs to 15 residues. The CDR3 protein is CASSLGPTVAGGYTF. The DNA for the CDR3 is TGTGCCAGCAGCTTAGGTCCGACGGTAGCGGGTGGCTACACCTTC.

This clone was picked up a small number of times. The gene calls are TRBV7-3 and TRBJ2-1, with TRBD2 matching 10 bases. CDR1 and CDR2 from the germline V gene are SGHTA and FQGTGA. This CDR3 comprises 16 residues. With V trimmed by 4 bases and J by 2 bases, 5 bases remained unmatched. The CDR3 is CASSSPAGGAYNEQFF. The CDR3 nucleotides read TGTGCCAGCAGCTCACCAGCGGGAGGGGCCTACAATGAGCAGTTCTTC. The full variable domain, rest sourced from reference TRBV7-3 and TRBJ2-1, is GAGVSQTPSNKVTEKGKYVELRCDPISGHTALYWYRQSLGQGPEFLIYFQGTGAADDSGLPNDRFFAVRPEGSVSTLKIQRTERGDSAVYLCASSSPAGGAYNEQFFGPGTRLTVL.

The table lists this clone with a few counts. V usage is TRBV5-4 and J usage is TRBJ2-6; 9 nucleotides match TRBD1. This CDR3 has 17 residues. Germline lookup yields CDR1 SGHNT and CDR2 YYREEE (reference sequence). Losses at the gene ends were 4 bases for V and 4 bases for J; bases not matched to a gene: 9. This CDR3 reads CASSPRDRVLGANVLTF. In DNA, the CDR3 is TGTGCCAGCAGCCCCCGGGACAGGGTGTTAGGGGCCAACGTCCTGACTTTC.

This clone has a handful of counts. This rearrangement joins TRBV7-8 to TRBJ2-3, with D maybe TRBD2 (5 bases). Between the trimmed V and J ends, which lost 3 bases and 2 bases, there was a span of 12 bases. CDR3 size: 15 residues. The germline CDR1 and CDR2 sequences are SGHVS and FQNEAQ. The CDR3 DNA reads as TGTGCCAGCAGCTTTAGGCGGGTTTTCACAGATACGCAGTATTTT. It translates to CASSFRRVFTDTQYF.

The chain combines TRBV7-8 with TRBJ2-1; the match to TRBD2 covers 7 bases. Per the germline V gene, CDR1 is SGHVS and CDR2 is FQNEAQ. The CDR3 loop spans 14 amino acids. V gave up 5 bases and J gave up 6 bases; unmatched junction bases: 7. The CDR3 reads CASSPSTSFNEQFF. The DNA of the CDR3 is TGTGCCAGCAGCCCCTCGACTAGCTTCAATGAGCAGTTCTTC.

V and J are TRBV29-1 and TRBJ2-1, with 12 bases matching TRBD2. Germline V gives CDR1 SQVTM, CDR2 ANQGSEA. J was trimmed by 10 bases and V by 5 bases; bases with no gene match: 6. There are 13 residues in the CDR3. Here the CDR3 reads CSVRASGRAEQFF. The CDR3 DNA sequence: TGCAGCGTTAGGGCTAGCGGGAGGGCCGAGCAGTTCTTC.